This T cell receptor (beta chain) was observed in a study of vaccination and CD4 T cells after COVID-19. At the level of the study: Overlapping peptides of the spike proteins of SARS-CoV-2, HCoV-NL63, HCoV-OC43 and HCoV-229E were used for cell stimulation. No peptide, an HIV-1 Nef pool, or a CEFX pool was what each control culture received.

Treatment of the sample: roughly 11-day PBMC culture with coronavirus spike peptide pools or control peptides (ViraFEST assay). ViraFEST expanded antigen-specific T cells with peptide pools, then sequenced TCRs. Peptide pools at about 9 ug/ml stimulated approximately 2 million PBMCs per well with about 10 IU/ml IL-2. After removal of 2 bases from V and 7 bases from J, the junction contained 9 bases not matched to a gene. The germline V gene has CDR1 SGHRS and CDR2 YFSETQ. The CDR3 runs to 14 residues. Turning to this clonotype: The antigen is unknown.

Oncomine TCR Beta short-read sequencing was applied to DNA from cultured CD4+ T cells. One entry per CDR3 protein results from TCRdb running MiXCR on the PCR reads. This table has about 15,000 distinct CDR3 sequences, 45% to 65% appearing once. The rearrangement links TRBV5-1 to TRBJ2-7; the match to TRBD2 covers 7 bases. The sequencing used CD4+ T cells from blood, cultured in vitro, collected before SARS-CoV-2 vaccination. This clonotype was obtained from a human donor who had recovered from COVID-19. As DNA, the CDR3 is TGCGCCAGCAGCTTATTAGGGCCGGGGGGAGAGCAGTACTTC. It is translated as CASSLLGPGGEQYF.